The rows below give T cell receptor beta chains drawn from one sample of a study of cytomegalovirus exposure and HLA in healthy donors. Clones were sequenced by immunoSEQ multiplex PCR, and TCRdb holds only the in-frame ones, with some missing. The sample yields approximately 87,000 clones, roughly four fifths seen once. The sequencing sample was made of PBMCs. The receptors were sampled from a woman between 18 and 30 years old in good health and CMV-seropositive. Both conserved end residues are part of each CDR3. The order of the fields is V gene, J gene, D gene, clone size, CDR3 protein, CDR3 DNA. D genes are given only for firm matches. Only some rows state a clone size, as once, few, many or a class for expanded clones.

TRBV28	TRBJ1-5	-	-	CASKGHQPQHF	TGTGCCAGCAAGGGGCATCAGCCCCAGCATTTT
TRBV27	TRBJ1-1	-	-	CASSLVGADTEAFF	TGTGCCAGCAGTTTAGTGGGGGCGGACACTGAAGCTTTCTTT
TRBV7-6	TRBJ2-3	TRBD1	-	CASSSTDRGVTDTQYF	TGTGCCAGCAGCTCCACGGACAGGGGGGTCACAGATACGCAGTATTTT
TRBV2	TRBJ2-3	-	once	CASSVQGDTQYF	TGTGCCAGCAGTGTACAGGGAGATACGCAGTATTTT
TRBV27	TRBJ2-2	TRBD1	-	CASSLRQGLGELFF	TGTGCCAGCAGTTTACGACAGGGCCTCGGGGAGCTGTTTTTT
TRBV5-1	TRBJ2-1	TRBD2	-	CASSLEGGPYNEQFF	TGCGCCAGCAGCTTGGAGGGAGGGCCCTACAATGAGCAGTTCTTC
TRBV11-2	TRBJ2-3	-	few	CASSRIGGGTDTQYF	TGTGCCAGCAGCCGGATAGGGGGGGGCACAGATACGCAGTATTTT
TRBV5-6	TRBJ1-1	-	-	CASSHGENTEAFF	TGTGCCAGCAGCCACGGAGAGAACACTGAAGCTTTCTTT
TRBV28	TRBJ1-2	-	-	CASSSPGTFNYGYTF	TGTGCCAGCAGTAGTCCCGGGACATTTAACTATGGCTACACCTTC
TRBV29-1	TRBJ1-5	-	-	CSVEGPGPQHF	TGCAGCGTTGAAGGTCCCGGGCCCCAGCATTTT
TRBV7-9	TRBJ2-7	-	-	CASSLLGPYEQYF	TGTGCCAGCAGCTTACTTGGGCCCTACGAGCAGTACTTC
TRBV5-4	TRBJ1-1	TRBD1	once	CASSLRQGAAEAFF	TGTGCCAGCAGCCTCAGACAGGGGGCCGCTGAAGCTTTCTTT
TRBV2	TRBJ1-4	-	-	CASSDPATNEKLFF	TGTGCCAGCAGTGATCCGGCAACTAATGAAAAACTGTTTTTT
TRBV28	TRBJ2-5	-	-	CASSFGRTQYF	TGTGCCAGCAGTTTTGGGAGGACCCAGTACTTC
TRBV5-1	TRBJ2-5	-	-	CASSRADLQETQYF	TGCGCCAGCAGTCGAGCGGATTTACAAGAGACCCAGTACTTC
TRBV29-1	TRBJ1-2	-	-	CSVVQGQPVNYGYSF	TGCAGCGTTGTACAGGGCCAACCCGTGAACTATGGCTACTCCTTC
TRBV4-1	TRBJ2-7	TRBD1	-	CASSRVVPQRDSSYEQYF	TGCGCCAGCAGCCGGGTTGTCCCCCAAAGGGACAGCTCCTACGAGCAGTACTTC
TRBV6-5	TRBJ2-7	TRBD1	-	CASRYGGQDPYEQYF	TGTGCCAGCAGATACGGGGGACAGGACCCCTACGAGCAGTACTTC
TRBV5-1	TRBJ2-7	TRBD1	-	CASSLGQGAVYEQYF	TGCGCCAGCAGCTTGGGACAGGGGGCTGTCTACGAGCAGTACTTC
TRBV6-1	TRBJ2-1	-	-	CASSDGTYNEQFF	TGTGCCAGCAGTGACGGGACCTACAATGAGCAGTTCTTC
TRBV7-9	TRBJ2-1	-	-	CASSSPFLGTYNEQFF	TGTGCCAGCAGCTCCCCCTTTTTGGGGACATACAATGAGCAGTTCTTC
TRBV7-6	TRBJ1-1	TRBD1	-	CASSLAGQWGEAFF	TGTGCCAGCAGCTTAGCGGGACAGTGGGGTGAAGCTTTCTTT
TRBV30	TRBJ2-3	TRBD2	-	CAWSILAGVFTDTQYF	TGTGCCTGGAGTATTTTAGCGGGAGTGTTCACAGATACGCAGTATTTT
TRBV5-1	TRBJ2-7	-	-	CASSLSQGIYEQYF	TGCGCCAGCAGCTTGTCCCAGGGGATCTACGAGCAGTACTTC
TRBV6-1	TRBJ1-5	-	-	CASRIQGGNQPQHF	TGTGCCAGCAGAATACAGGGTGGCAATCAGCCCCAGCATTTT
TRBV4-1	TRBJ2-3	-	-	CASSPQGGVDTQYF	TGCGCCAGCAGCCCCCAAGGGGGGGTAGATACGCAGTATTTT
TRBV7-2	TRBJ2-1	-	-	CASSLALRGTDNEQFF	TGTGCCAGCAGCTTAGCGCTCAGGGGAACGGACAATGAGCAGTTCTTC
TRBV5-4	TRBJ1-5	-	once	CASSSPDQPQHF	TGTGCCAGCAGCTCCCCGGATCAGCCCCAGCATTTT
TRBV11-3	TRBJ1-1	-	-	CASSYSVDTEAFF	TGTGCCAGCAGCTATAGTGTGGACACTGAAGCTTTCTTT
TRBV13	TRBJ2-7	-	-	CASSLMEAVAEQYF	TGTGCCAGCAGCTTAATGGAGGCAGTAGCCGAGCAGTACTTC
TRBV29-1	TRBJ2-1	-	-	CSVTQAASSYNEQFF	TGCAGCGTCACCCAAGCGGCCAGCTCCTACAATGAGCAGTTCTTC
TRBV5-1	TRBJ2-5	TRBD2	-	CASRSGLAEETQYF	TGCGCCAGCAGGTCGGGACTAGCGGAAGAGACCCAGTACTTC
TRBV18	TRBJ1-5	-	-	CASSPGAGAYSNQPQHF	TGTGCCAGCTCACCAGGGGCAGGCGCTTATAGCAATCAGCCCCAGCATTTT
TRBV7-9	TRBJ2-1	TRBD1	-	CASSLPRTGSSYNEQFF	TGTGCCAGCAGCTTACCCAGGACAGGGAGCTCCTACAATGAGCAGTTCTTC
TRBV25-1	TRBJ2-3	-	-	CASSGRRPSIRGDTQYF	TGTGCCAGCAGTGGAAGGAGACCTAGCATACGGGGGGATACGCAGTATTTT
TRBV4-1	TRBJ2-5	TRBD2	-	CASSLAGEVETQYF	TGCGCCAGCAGCCTAGCGGGAGAGGTAGAGACCCAGTACTTC